These 21 T cell receptor beta chains were sequenced from one sample in a study of shared clonotypes between healthy human individuals. TCRdb keeps only in-frame clones here, not all; method: immunoSEQ multiplex PCR. The data contain millions of clones, just over 90% of them singletons. Input material: naive CD4+ T cells sorted from blood. Specified subset: CD45RA+ positively selected. These receptors were obtained from a man aged 18 to 29 in good health.

This chain links TRBV19 with TRBJ2-7; 9 bases align to TRBD2. The CDR3 consists of 14 residues. Per germline, CDR1 LNHDA and CDR2 SQIVND (reference sequence). Trimming took 8 bases from V and 2 from J; bases not matched to a gene: 7. The CDR3 bases are TGTGCCAGTTCCCTAGCGGGGATCCCCTACGAGCAGTACTTC. Translation: CASSLAGIPYEQYF.

CDR3 sequence: CASSLLGGNTEAFF. The CDR3 DNA reads as TGCGCCAGCAGCCTACTTGGGGGGAACACTGAAGCTTTCTTT. The V gene is TRBV4-1, the J gene TRBJ1-1, with D perhaps TRBD1 (5 bases). V dropped 4 bases and J dropped 1 base, with 10 bases sitting between them. CDR3 length: 14 amino acids. CDR1 and CDR2 from the germline V gene are MGHRA and YSYEKL.

This chain connects TRBV28 to TRBJ2-1, with 10 bases fitting TRBD2. The CDR3 has 15 amino acids. J lost 6 bases, V lost 7 bases, and 9 bases had no gene match. CDR1 is MDHEN, CDR2 SYDVKM, per germline. CDR3 sequence reads: CASTKLAGFRNEQFF. The CDR3 DNA sequence: TGTGCCAGCACCAAACTAGCGGGGTTCCGCAATGAGCAGTTCTTC. The full variable domain, its missing parts supplied by reference TRBV28 and TRBJ2-1, is DVKVTQSSRYLVKRTGEKVFLECVQDMDHENMFWYRQDPGLGLRLIYFSYDVKMKEKGDIPEGYSVSREKKERFSLILESASTNQTSMYLCASTKLAGFRNEQFFGPGTRLTVL.

V gene TRBV21-1 combines with J gene TRBJ2-2; the table gives TRBD1 as D, unverified against the DNA. TRBV21-1 is a pseudogene. The CDR3 sequence is 14 residues long. The CDR3 DNA sequence: TGTGCCAGGGTGGGGCAGGGCCGCACCGGGGAGCTGTTTTTT. As protein: CARVGQGRTGELFF.

The chain recombines TRBV2 with TRBJ1-1; the D gene is possibly TRBD1 (5 bases). Trimming cost V 3 bases and J 6 bases, with 14 bases left between them. This CDR3 has 14 residues. Germline CDR1 is SNHLY and CDR2 is FYNNEI. In nucleotides, the CDR3 is TGTGCCAGCAGTGAGGGCTGGGGCGGGTCTGAAGCTTTCTTT. Encoded protein: CASSEGWGGSEAFF.

Written as DNA, the CDR3 is TGCGCCAGCAGCTTGAGTGGGACTAGCGGGGGCAATGAGCAGTTCTTC. This encodes CASSLSGTSGGNEQFF. The chain carries TRBV5-1 and TRBJ2-1, with 14 bases lining up with TRBD2. CDR3 size: 16 residues. The germline gives CDR1 SGHRS, CDR2 YFSETQ. The V gene end was trimmed by 1 base and the J gene end by 6 bases; junction bases not matched to a gene: 3.

The chain combines TRBV5-4 with TRBJ2-5; D remains ambiguous. Germline values: CDR1 SGHNT, CDR2 YYREEE (reference sequence). The V gene lost 0 bases and the J gene lost 2 bases, with 11 bases spanning the gap. The CDR3 sequence is 15 residues long. CDR3 sequence: CASSLAATDQETQYF. The CDR3 DNA reads as TGTGCCAGCAGCTTGGCTGCCACGGATCAAGAGACCCAGTACTTC.

This chain connects TRBV7-3 to TRBJ2-5; D remains ambiguous. This CDR3 has 13 residues. Trimming took off 2 bases at V and 2 bases at J, with 6 bases between the two ends. The germline gives CDR1 SGHTA, CDR2 FQGTGA. The DNA of the CDR3 is TGTGCCAGCAGCTTAGGAATGCAAGAGACCCAGTACTTC. This codes for CASSLGMQETQYF.

Turning to this clone: At one boundary the junction diverges from the germline segment, which might be a read error. This chain links TRBV23-1 with TRBJ2-7; D is possibly TRBD1 (6 bases). TRBV23-1 is an ORF, and what it does is uncertain. This CDR3 region has 13 residues. CDR3 sequence reads: CARRGMWDYEQYF. CDR3 nucleotide sequence: TGCGCCCGCAGGGGAATGTGGGACTACGAGCAGTACTTC.

The rearrangement joins TRBV30 to TRBJ1-2; 7 nucleotides agree with TRBD1. Germline trimming cut 2 bases from V and 8 bases from J; bases unmatched to any gene: 11. Per germline, CDR1 GTSNPN and CDR2 SVGIG (reference sequence). This CDR3 has 14 residues. DNA of the CDR3: TGTGCCTGGAGTTCCCAGGGGGGGCCGCAGGGCTACACCTTC. The encoded protein is CAWSSQGGPQGYTF.

The chain joins TRBV2 to TRBJ1-5, with 11 bases identical to TRBD1. V lost 8 bases to trimming and J lost 4 bases; unmatched junction nucleotides: 7. CDR3 length equals 15 residues. The germline CDR1 and CDR2 sequences are SNHLY and FYNNEI. CDR3 DNA sequence: TGTGCCAGCGCTCCGAGGGACAGGGGGAATCAGCCCCAGCATTTT. Amino acids: CASAPRDRGNQPQHF.

This clone is a singleton in its sample. The CDR3 spells CASSARTAGNTIYF. Written as DNA, the CDR3 is TGTGCCAGCAGTGCCCGGACAGCTGGAAACACCATATATTTT. The chain carries TRBV6-5 and TRBJ1-3; a possible D gene is TRBD1 (6 bases). The CDR3 loop spans 14 amino acids. V was clipped by 5 bases and J by 2 bases, with 10 bases between them. CDR1 and CDR2 from the germline V gene are MNHEY and SVGAGI.

With regard to this clone: The same CDR3 also results from other DNA sequences found in this sample. V and J are TRBV7-2 and TRBJ2-7; no clear D. CDR3 size: 13 residues. Germline V gene sequence: CDR1 SGHTA, CDR2 FQGNSA. V lost 0 bases, J lost 4 bases, and 7 bases lay in between. The CDR3 DNA reads TGTGCCAGCAGCTTAGCGGGAAATTACGAGCAGTACTTC. It is translated as CASSLAGNYEQYF.

V gene TRBV28 combines with J gene TRBJ1-1; D perhaps matches TRBD1 (6 bases). V lost 6 bases, J lost 2 bases, and 13 bases lay in between. The V gene's germline CDR1 is MDHEN and CDR2 SYDVKM. The CDR3 consists of 14 residues. The CDR3 coding sequence is TGTGCCAGCAGCCGTCGGGGGCTTAACACTGAAGCTTTCTTT. It codes for CASSRRGLNTEAFF. The full variable domain, its missing parts supplied by reference TRBV28 and TRBJ1-1, is DVKVTQSSRYLVKRTGEKVFLECVQDMDHENMFWYRQDPGLGLRLIYFSYDVKMKEKGDIPEGYSVSREKKERFSLILESASTNQTSMYLCASSRRGLNTEAFFGQGTRLTVV.

The chain combines TRBV5-6 with TRBJ1-2, with D uncertain. The CDR3 spans 15 residues. Germline values: CDR1 SGHDT, CDR2 YYEEEE. V lost 4 bases, J lost 1 base, and 14 bases lay in between. CDR3 in DNA: TGTGCCAGCAGCACGATCGGAGGCGGTAACTATGGCTACACCTTC. Amino acids: CASSTIGGGNYGYTF.

This rearrangement joins TRBV9 to TRBJ2-3; possibly TRBD2 for D (5 bases). Deletions cut 4 bases from V and 5 bases from J, with 11 bases between. The CDR3 is 13 residues long. Germline loops: CDR1 SGDLS, CDR2 YYNGEE. CDR3 sequence reads: CASSPAAGDTQYF. The CDR3 DNA reads TGTGCCAGCAGCCCGGCCGCGGGAGATACGCAGTATTTT.

The chain joins TRBV5-4 to TRBJ1-1, with 9 bases matching TRBD1. The CDR3 is made up of 15 amino acids. Germline lookup yields CDR1 SGHNT and CDR2 YYREEE (reference sequence). J was trimmed by 2 bases and V by 2 bases; bases with no gene match: 4. The CDR3, as DNA: TGTGCCAGCAGCTTATCGACAGGGGGAAACACTGAAGCTTTCTTT. Its translation is CASSLSTGGNTEAFF.

This clone has just one count. This chain links TRBV29-1 with TRBJ1-2; possibly TRBD1 for D (6 bases). Trimming took off 7 bases at V and 7 bases at J, with 22 bases between the two ends. CDR3 length: 14 residues. Germline CDR1 reads SQVTM; CDR2 reads ANQGSEA. The CDR3 loop reads CSAPNPQGPFGYTF. In DNA form, the CDR3 reads TGCAGCGCTCCCAACCCCCAGGGGCCCTTTGGCTACACCTTC.

This clone has a single count. The V gene is TRBV19, the J gene TRBJ2-7; 7 bases are a match to TRBD1. The trim removed 6 bases at V and 5 bases at J, leaving 13 bases unmatched. CDR3 length: 15 amino acids. Germline CDR1 and CDR2: LNHDA and SQIVND (reference sequence). The CDR3 loop is CASSLMTGLSHEQYF. CDR3 DNA sequence: TGTGCCAGTAGCCTAATGACAGGGTTATCCCACGAGCAGTACTTC.

Regarding this clone: The sample has other DNA sequences that encode this CDR3 too. The chain uses TRBV11-3 and TRBJ1-3, with a possible D match to TRBD1 (5 bases). This CDR3 spans 14 amino acids. Germline-derived CDR1 and CDR2 are SGHNT and YENEEA. V was clipped by 3 bases and J by 1 base, with 7 bases between them. In DNA form, the CDR3 reads TGTGCCAGCAGCTTGGGGGGATCTGGAAACACCATATATTTT. The encoded protein is CASSLGGSGNTIYF.

This rearrangement joins TRBV5-1 to TRBJ1-1; D unclear. Germline CDR1 and CDR2: SGHRS and YFSETQ. The CDR3 loop spans 15 amino acids. V was shortened by 2 bases and J by 5 bases, with 16 bases between the two germline ends. CDR3 loop: CASSLSAPGETEAFF. As DNA, the CDR3 is TGCGCCAGCAGCTTAAGCGCCCCGGGAGAGACTGAAGCTTTCTTT.